Below, 29 T cell receptor beta chains from the same sample are listed, as sequenced in a study of blood T cell repertoires in COVID-19. Sequencing used immunoSEQ multiplex PCR; TCRdb keeps in-frame clones, though not all of them. Here the sample spans a few hundred thousand clones, roughly 84% being singletons. The sequenced sample consisted of PBMCs or T cells enriched from blood (not recorded which). The receptors stem from a woman younger than 45 who had recovered from COVID-19.

The chain carries TRBV2 and TRBJ1-1; weak D call: TRBD1 (5 bases). Germline V CDR1 and CDR2: SNHLY, FYNNEI. Trimming removed 8 bases at V and 3 bases at J, with 16 bases between. The CDR3 is made up of 14 amino acids. CDR3 sequence reads: CASRGQDGHTEAFF. As DNA, the CDR3 is TGTGCCAGCCGCGGACAAGATGGGCACACTGAAGCTTTCTTT. Combining the CDR3 with reference TRBV2 and TRBJ1-1 gives the whole variable domain EPEVTQTPSHQVTQMGQEVILRCVPISNHLYFYWYRQILGQKVEFLVSFYNNEISEKSEIFDDQFSVERPDGSNFTLKIRSTKLEDSAMYFCASRGQDGHTEAFFGQGTRLTVV.

The gene calls are TRBV10-3 and TRBJ1-5; D ambiguous. The ends were cut back, 2 bases at V and 6 bases at J, with 14 bases in the middle. There are 15 residues in the CDR3. CDR1 and CDR2 (germline): ENHRY, SYGVKD. The CDR3 coding sequence is TGTGCCATCAGTGAGGGTGAGGTGTCGGGTCAGCCCCAGCATTTT. It is translated as CAISEGEVSGQPQHF.

The chain is built from TRBV5-1 and TRBJ1-4, with D possibly TRBD1 on 6 matching bases. This CDR3 comprises 15 residues. Germline V CDR1 and CDR2: SGHRS, YFSETQ. Trimming shortened V by 0 bases and J by 1 base, and 7 bases separated the two germline ends. The DNA of the CDR3 is TGCGCCAGCAGCTTGGCAGGGGAAACTAATGAAAAACTGTTTTTT. This gives the protein CASSLAGETNEKLFF.

The chain has TRBV6-5 and TRBJ2-4, with 11 bases fitting TRBD1. The germline CDR1 and CDR2 sequences are MNHEY and SVGAGI. With 8 bases clipped from V and 7 bases from J, the junction kept 4 bases outside the gene matches. CDR3 length: 13 amino acids. The CDR3 DNA follows: TGTGCCAGCGGGGGACAGGGGGGGAACATTCAGTACTTC. It is translated as CASGGQGGNIQYF.

The J gene is TRBJ1-1, the V gene TRBV2, with D possibly TRBD1 on 6 matching bases. Germline values: CDR1 SNHLY, CDR2 FYNNEI. The V and J ends lost 1 base and 4 bases respectively, with 7 bases between them. The CDR3 totals 13 residues. CDR3 DNA sequence: TGTGCCAGCAGTGAAGACAGGGCCACTGAAGCTTTCTTT. Encoded protein: CASSEDRATEAFF.

The chain combines TRBV6-5 with TRBJ1-5, with a tentative D call TRBD1 (5 bases). The CDR3 length is 15 residues. Germline-derived CDR1 and CDR2 are MNHEY and SVGAGI. V lost 0 bases and J 2 bases, leaving 8 bases between the germline ends. Here the CDR3 reads CASSYSGRGNQPQHF. As DNA, the CDR3 is TGTGCCAGCAGTTACTCCGGCAGGGGCAATCAGCCCCAGCATTTT.

The rearrangement joins TRBV21-1 to TRBJ2-1; the D call of TRBD2 is as the table states it, not checked on the DNA. TRBV21-1 is a listed pseudogene. The CDR3 length is 18 residues. DNA of the CDR3: TGTGCCAGCAGCAAAATGACTAGCGGGAGGGTGGAGGACAATGAGCAGTTCTTC. Protein product: CASSKMTSGRVEDNEQFF.

The chain uses TRBV18 and TRBJ2-1; TRBD1 matches 9 bases. There are 16 residues in the CDR3. Germline loops: CDR1 KGHSH, CDR2 LQKENI. Trimming cost V 6 bases and J 3 bases; bases outside gene matches: 9. This chain's CDR3 is CASSPYRDRDYNEQFF. For the CDR3, the DNA is TGTGCCAGCTCGCCCTACCGGGACAGGGACTACAATGAGCAGTTCTTC.

The rearrangement uses TRBV2 and TRBJ2-7; 11 bases match TRBD2. CDR3 length: 15 amino acids. The germline V gene has CDR1 SNHLY and CDR2 FYNNEI. The V gene end was trimmed by 0 bases and the J gene end by 6 bases; junction bases not matched to a gene: 4. CDR3 sequence (DNA): TGTGCCAGCAGTGAAGCCACTAGCGGGAGATCCGAGCAGTACTTC. Translating it yields CASSEATSGRSEQYF. Full variable domain (rest looked up from reference TRBV2 and TRBJ2-7): EPEVTQTPSHQVTQMGQEVILRCVPISNHLYFYWYRQILGQKVEFLVSFYNNEISEKSEIFDDQFSVERPDGSNFTLKIRSTKLEDSAMYFCASSEATSGRSEQYFGPGTRLTVT.

The rearrangement joins TRBV28 to TRBJ2-1; D might be TRBD1 (6 bases). V was pared by 8 bases and J by 2 bases, with 7 bases between. CDR1 MDHEN and CDR2 SYDVKM come from the germline V gene. The CDR3 is 12 residues long. CDR3 nucleotide sequence: TGTGCCAGCCGGGACACCTACAATGAGCAGTTCTTC. It specifies CASRDTYNEQFF.

The rearrangement uses TRBV2 and TRBJ1-6; TRBD1 is a possible D gene (6 bases). Trimming took off 2 bases at V and 9 bases at J, with 14 bases between the two ends. Germline CDR1 reads SNHLY; CDR2 reads FYNNEI. The CDR3 is 15 amino acids. The CDR3 loop reads CASSEMTGNGSPLHF. DNA of the CDR3: TGTGCCAGCAGTGAAATGACAGGAAACGGTTCACCCCTCCACTTT. The whole variable domain, remainder taken from reference TRBV2 and TRBJ1-6, is EPEVTQTPSHQVTQMGQEVILRCVPISNHLYFYWYRQILGQKVEFLVSFYNNEISEKSEIFDDQFSVERPDGSNFTLKIRSTKLEDSAMYFCASSEMTGNGSPLHFGNGTRLTVT.

CDR3 nucleotide sequence: TGCAGCGTTGAAAACAGAGCGGGGAGTGACTACGAGCAGTACTTC. Amino acids: CSVENRAGSDYEQYF. The chain uses TRBV29-1 and TRBJ2-7; TRBD2 agrees at 7 bases. The CDR3 contains 15 residues. Losses at the gene ends were 2 bases for V and 3 bases for J; bases not matched to a gene: 10. Looked up from germline, CDR1 is SQVTM and CDR2 is ANQGSEA.

The J gene is TRBJ1-6, the V gene TRBV7-8, with D possibly being TRBD1 (6 bases). The CDR3 spans 14 residues. Germline-derived CDR1 and CDR2 are SGHVS and FQNEAQ. Trimming took 7 bases from V and 8 from J, leaving 15 bases between them. For the CDR3, the DNA is TGTGCCAGCACCTGGGGGGGGCGGGATTCACCCCTCCACTTT. This encodes CASTWGGRDSPLHF.

This clone appeared a single time. The chain carries TRBV2 and TRBJ2-2; D is unresolved. The CDR3 covers 10 residues. CDR1 is SNHLY, CDR2 FYNNEI, per germline. V gave up 8 bases and J gave up 6 bases, with 4 bases separating them. The CDR3 loop reads CASAAGELFF. The CDR3 nucleotides are TGTGCCAGCGCAGCCGGGGAGCTGTTTTTT.

This chain connects TRBV28 to TRBJ2-1; D might be TRBD1 (6 bases). The CDR3 extends over 15 amino acids. Germline V CDR1 and CDR2: MDHEN, SYDVKM. With 2 bases removed from V and 6 bases from J, the gap between germline ends came to 14 bases. The CDR3 sequence is CASSLRGTGLNEQFF. The CDR3 DNA reads TGTGCCAGCAGTTTAAGGGGGACGGGGCTCAATGAGCAGTTCTTC.

CDR3 loop: CASSLMGTRGGNSPLHF. The CDR3 DNA reads TGTGCCAGCAGCTTAATGGGGACCAGGGGCGGTAATTCACCCCTCCACTTT. The chain carries TRBV7-3 and TRBJ1-6; perhaps TRBD1 as D (6 bases). CDR3 length equals 17 residues. The V end lost 1 base, the J end lost 6 bases, and 16 bases lay between the germline ends. Germline V lookup: CDR1 SGHTA, CDR2 FQGTGA.

The chain links TRBV30 to TRBJ1-5; 10 bases agree with TRBD1. The germline V gene encodes CDR1 GTSNPN and CDR2 SVGIG (reference sequence). This CDR3 is 15 amino acids long. V lost 1 base and J lost 2; bases outside the gene matches: 2. The CDR3 protein is CAWSGGTGGNQPQHF. Here the CDR3 DNA reads TGTGCCTGGAGTGGAGGGACAGGGGGCAATCAGCCCCAGCATTTT.

V and J are TRBV28 and TRBJ2-3, with TRBD1 identical over 8 bases. Germline CDR1 reads MDHEN; CDR2 reads SYDVKM. J was trimmed by 2 bases and V by 5 bases; bases with no gene match: 9. CDR3 size: 16 residues. The CDR3 bases are TGTGCCAGCAGTCTCCGACAGGGGCTTTTCACAGATACGCAGTATTTT. This encodes CASSLRQGLFTDTQYF.

The chain couples TRBV10-3 to TRBJ2-1; D not certain. Trimming took off 0 bases at V and 6 bases at J, with 12 bases between the two ends. The germline gives CDR1 ENHRY, CDR2 SYGVKD. The CDR3 loop spans 15 amino acids. The CDR3 reads CAISESTYLRNEQFF. CDR3 coding DNA: TGTGCCATCAGTGAGTCGACTTACTTGCGCAATGAGCAGTTCTTC.

The genes are TRBV7-8 and TRBJ2-7, with 8 bases matching TRBD1. The trim removed 0 bases at V and 5 bases at J, leaving 6 bases unmatched. The CDR3 is made up of 15 amino acids. Germline CDR1 reads SGHVS; CDR2 reads FQNEAQ. CDR3: CASSLAGTGLDEQYF. Here the CDR3 DNA reads TGTGCCAGCAGCTTAGCGGGGACAGGATTGGACGAGCAGTACTTC.

This sequence joins TRBV5-4 and TRBJ2-5; D is uncertain. V was clipped by 2 bases and J by 5 bases, with 7 bases between them. This CDR3 is built from 12 residues. The germline gives CDR1 SGHNT, CDR2 YYREEE (reference sequence). CDR3 nucleotides: TGTGCCAGCAGCTTAGCTTCCGAGACCCAGTACTTC. Its translation: CASSLASETQYF.

This sequence joins TRBV30 and TRBJ1-5; D is unclear. Trimming cost V 1 base and J 1 base, with 5 bases left between them. The length of the CDR3 is 13 residues. Germline V gene lookup returns CDR1 GTSNPN and CDR2 SVGIG (reference sequence). CDR3 DNA: TGTGCCTGGAGTGGCCAGAGCAATCAGCCCCAGCATTTT. Translation: CAWSGQSNQPQHF.

The rearrangement uses TRBV7-9 and TRBJ1-2; 8 bases map to TRBD1. V was clipped by 5 bases and J by 8 bases; unmatched bases: 13. The CDR3 loop spans 15 amino acids. Per germline, CDR1 SEHNR and CDR2 FQNEAQ (reference sequence). The CDR3 coding sequence is TGTGCCAGCAGCCCGAGCTCAGGGGGCGCGCGGGGCTACACCTTC. Translating it yields CASSPSSGGARGYTF. The full variable domain, in which reference TRBV7-9 and TRBJ1-2 provide the parts outside the CDR3, is DTGVSQNPRHKITKRGQNVTFRCDPISEHNRLYWYRQTLGQGPEFLTYFQNEAQLEKSRLLSDRFSAERPKGSFSTLEIQRTEQGDSAMYLCASSPSSGGARGYTFGSGTRLTVV.

The CDR3 nucleotides read TGTGCCAGCAGCTTGGCCGCGGGAGCCTCCTACGAGCAGTACTTC. Amino acids: CASSLAAGASYEQYF. This chain links TRBV11-2 with TRBJ2-7; 7 nucleotides match TRBD2. CDR3 size: 15 residues. Germline trimming cut 3 bases from V and 0 bases from J; bases unmatched to any gene: 5. Per the germline V gene, CDR1 is SGHAT and CDR2 is FQNNGV.

The chain carries TRBV5-1 and TRBJ2-1; TRBD2 is a possible D gene (6 bases). The CDR3 contains 15 residues. Germline assignment: CDR1 SGHRS and CDR2 YFSETQ. The V gene lost 6 bases and the J gene lost 1 base, with 14 bases spanning the gap. The CDR3 bases are TGCGCCAGCACCCTACCCGGGGGTTCCTACAATGAGCAGTTCTTC. Its protein is CASTLPGGSYNEQFF.

The V and J genes are TRBV5-6 and TRBJ2-1, with a possible D match to TRBD2 (5 bases). Deletions cut 1 base from V and 5 bases from J, with 13 bases between. Germline V lookup: CDR1 SGHDT, CDR2 YYEEEE. This CDR3 has 15 amino acids. The CDR3 loop is CASSLSDRADNEQFF. CDR3 DNA sequence: TGTGCCAGCAGCTTGTCGGACCGAGCGGACAATGAGCAGTTCTTC.

The table lists this clone with a few counts. The chain joins TRBV6-4 to TRBJ1-6; D is undetermined. Germline V gene lookup returns CDR1 MRHNA and CDR2 SNTAGT. Trimming pared 4 bases from V and 7 bases from J, leaving 8 bases between. This CDR3 has 13 residues. DNA for the CDR3: TGTGCCAGCAGTGCGTCGGGGAATTCACCCCTCCACTTT. It encodes CASSASGNSPLHF.

The chain carries TRBV10-3 and TRBJ2-3; tentatively, D is TRBD2 (6 bases). There are 13 residues in the CDR3. Per germline, CDR1 ENHRY and CDR2 SYGVKD. The V gene lost 7 bases and the J gene lost 6 bases, with 14 bases spanning the gap. The CDR3 DNA reads TGTGCCATCACTATTTCCGCGGGGGATACGCAGTATTTT. The encoded protein is CAITISAGDTQYF.

V usage is TRBV10-2 and J usage is TRBJ1-4, with TRBD1 matching over 10 bases. Germline V gives CDR1 WSHSY, CDR2 SAAADI. The V gene end was trimmed by 5 bases and the J gene end by 6 bases; junction bases not matched to a gene: 3. The CDR3 contains 14 residues. The CDR3 spells CASSRTGGYEKLFF. For the CDR3, the DNA is TGCGCCAGCAGTAGGACAGGGGGGTATGAAAAACTGTTTTTT.